This paragraph reports one T cell receptor (beta chain). Its antigen is currently unknown. The protocol was immunoSEQ multiplex PCR, while the TCRdb copy is restricted to in-frame clones and leaves out a portion. The sample holds roughly 38,000 clones; roughly 69% are singletons and the top ten take approximately 17%. Germline V gene sequence: CDR1 MNHNS, CDR2 SASEGT. The length of the CDR3 is 13 residues. V lost 6 bases to trimming and J lost 4 bases, with 12 bases between them. The data belong to a study of OX40 agonist ivuxolimab in advanced cancers. Study-level information: Ivuxolimab was administered intravenously to patients at 0.01 to 10 mg/kg every 2 weeks. Two patients with cutaneous melanoma and one with hepatocellular carcinoma, three in total, showed partial responses.

Overall study results and limits: Antigen specificity remained undetermined for the expanded peripheral T cells. Both CD4+ and CD8+ T cell populations in blood had undergone clonal expansion by week 6 at 0.1 to 3.0 mg/kg.

The chain combines TRBV6-1 with TRBJ1-1, with unresolved D. The receptor's source is an adult with an advanced solid tumor such as melanoma, head and neck, liver or kidney cancer. The sequences come from CD4+ or CD8+ T cells sorted from blood, collected in a trial of the OX40 agonist ivuxolimab. For the CDR3, the DNA is TGTGCCAGCAGGTTAGAGGGAATCACTGAAGCTTTCTTT. Its translation is CASRLEGITEAFF.